The T cell receptor (beta chain) under discussion was sequenced for a study of blood T cell repertoires in COVID-19. On the study more broadly: Samples came from the United States, Italy and Spain, spanning acute and convalescent COVID-19.

The germline V and J ends were trimmed by 5 bases and 7 bases, with 17 bases remaining between them. This CDR3 has 14 amino acids. Germline assignment: CDR1 SEHNR and CDR2 FQNEAQ (reference sequence). Authors' methods: Nucleated cell counts were estimated from reference gene primer amplification. The table came from immunoSEQ multiplex PCR; TCRdb's copy has only in-frame clones and leaves some out. That table furnishes V, J and clone size, whereas the DNA furnished D and trimming. Altogether some 140,000 clones are present, nearly 80% being singletons, with the ten largest covering around 1.7%. In this sample, this clone turned up a few times.

The receptor was isolated from a man older than 75 with acute or convalescent COVID-19. The specimen sequenced was peripheral blood. The chain has TRBV7-9 and TRBJ1-1; tentatively, D is TRBD1 (6 bases). This chain's CDR3 is CASSGGRGEGEAFF. CDR3 DNA: TGTGCCAGCAGCGGTGGCAGGGGAGAGGGTGAAGCTTTCTTT.